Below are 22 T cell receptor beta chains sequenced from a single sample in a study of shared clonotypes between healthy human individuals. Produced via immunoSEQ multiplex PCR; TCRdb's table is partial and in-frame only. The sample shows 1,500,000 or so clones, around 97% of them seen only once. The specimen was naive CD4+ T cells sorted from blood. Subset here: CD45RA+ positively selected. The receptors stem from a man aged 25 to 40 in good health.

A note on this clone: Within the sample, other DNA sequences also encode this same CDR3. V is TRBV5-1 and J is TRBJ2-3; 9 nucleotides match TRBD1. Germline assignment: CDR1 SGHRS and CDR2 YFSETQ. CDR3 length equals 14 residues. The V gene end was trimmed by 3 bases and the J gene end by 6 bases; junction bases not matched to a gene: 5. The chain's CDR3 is CASSWGQGEDTQYF. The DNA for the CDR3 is TGCGCCAGCAGCTGGGGACAGGGTGAGGATACGCAGTATTTT.

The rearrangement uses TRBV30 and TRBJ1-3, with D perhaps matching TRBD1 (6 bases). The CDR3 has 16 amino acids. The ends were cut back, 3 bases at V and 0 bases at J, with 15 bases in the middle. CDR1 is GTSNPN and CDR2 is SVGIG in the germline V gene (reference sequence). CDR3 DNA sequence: TGTGCCTGGAGGCCCGGGACAATTAGCTCTGGAAACACCATATATTTT. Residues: CAWRPGTISSGNTIYF.

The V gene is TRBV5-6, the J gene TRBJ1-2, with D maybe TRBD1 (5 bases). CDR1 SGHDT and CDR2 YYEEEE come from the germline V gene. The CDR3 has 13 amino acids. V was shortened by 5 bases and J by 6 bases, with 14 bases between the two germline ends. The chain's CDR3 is CASSPDTRDGYTF. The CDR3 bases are TGTGCCAGCAGTCCGGACACGAGAGATGGCTACACCTTC.

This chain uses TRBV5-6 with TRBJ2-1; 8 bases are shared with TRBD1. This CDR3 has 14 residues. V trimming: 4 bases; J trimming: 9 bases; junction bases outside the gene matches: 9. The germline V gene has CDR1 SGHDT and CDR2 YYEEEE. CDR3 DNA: TGTGCCAGCAGCCGAAGACAGGGGCCGGTTGAGCAGTTCTTC. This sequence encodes CASSRRQGPVEQFF.

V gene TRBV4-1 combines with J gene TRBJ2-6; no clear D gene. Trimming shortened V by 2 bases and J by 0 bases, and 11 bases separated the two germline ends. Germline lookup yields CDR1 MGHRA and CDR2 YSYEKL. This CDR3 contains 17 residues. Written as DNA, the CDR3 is TGCGCCAGCAGCCAACGGATTCCAAGCTCTGGGGCCAACGTCCTGACTTTC. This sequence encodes CASSQRIPSSGANVLTF.

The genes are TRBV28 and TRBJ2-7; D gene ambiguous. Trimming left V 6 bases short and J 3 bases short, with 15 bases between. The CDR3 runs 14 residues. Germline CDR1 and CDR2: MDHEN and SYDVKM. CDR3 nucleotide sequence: TGTGCCAGCAGCCCCTCGGGCCCTTTCTACGAGCAGTACTTC. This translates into CASSPSGPFYEQYF.

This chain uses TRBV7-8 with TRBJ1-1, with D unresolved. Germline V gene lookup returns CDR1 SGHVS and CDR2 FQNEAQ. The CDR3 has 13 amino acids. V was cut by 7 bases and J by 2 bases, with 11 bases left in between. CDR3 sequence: CASNPVRNTEAFF. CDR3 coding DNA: TGTGCCAGCAACCCCGTGAGAAACACTGAAGCTTTCTTT.

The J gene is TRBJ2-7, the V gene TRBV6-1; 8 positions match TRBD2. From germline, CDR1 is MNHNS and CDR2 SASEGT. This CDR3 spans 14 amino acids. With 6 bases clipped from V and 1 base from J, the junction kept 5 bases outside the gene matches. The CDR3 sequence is CASSPGGASYEQYF. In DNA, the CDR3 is TGTGCCAGCAGCCCCGGGGGGGCTTCCTACGAGCAGTACTTC.

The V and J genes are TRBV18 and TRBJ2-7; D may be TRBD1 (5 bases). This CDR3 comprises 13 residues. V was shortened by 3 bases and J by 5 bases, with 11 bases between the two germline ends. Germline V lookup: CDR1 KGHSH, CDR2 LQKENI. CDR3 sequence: CASSPGQIDEQYF. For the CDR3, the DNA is TGTGCCAGCTCACCGGGGCAGATTGACGAGCAGTACTTC.

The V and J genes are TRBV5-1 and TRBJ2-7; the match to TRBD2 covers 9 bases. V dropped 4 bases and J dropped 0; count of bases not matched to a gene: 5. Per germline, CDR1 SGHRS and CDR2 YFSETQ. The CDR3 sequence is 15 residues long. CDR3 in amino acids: CASSVSGSFSYEQYF. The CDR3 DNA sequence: TGCGCCAGCAGCGTTAGCGGGAGCTTCTCCTACGAGCAGTACTTC. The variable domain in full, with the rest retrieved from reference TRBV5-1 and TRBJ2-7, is KAGVTQTPRYLIKTRGQQVTLSCSPISGHRSVSWYQQTPGQGLQFLFEYFSETQRNKGNFPGRFSGRQFSNSRSEMNVSTLELGDSALYLCASSVSGSFSYEQYFGPGTRLTVT.

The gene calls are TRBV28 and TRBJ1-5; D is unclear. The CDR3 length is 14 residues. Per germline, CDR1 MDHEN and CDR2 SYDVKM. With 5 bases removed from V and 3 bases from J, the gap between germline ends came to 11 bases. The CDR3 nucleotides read TGTGCCAGCAGTACCACCCTGACCAATCAGCCCCAGCATTTT. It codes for CASSTTLTNQPQHF.

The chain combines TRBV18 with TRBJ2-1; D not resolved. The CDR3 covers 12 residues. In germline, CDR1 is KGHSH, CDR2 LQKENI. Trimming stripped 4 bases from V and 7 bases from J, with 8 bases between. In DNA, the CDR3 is TGTGCCAGCTCACTGAGGTCGAATGAGCAGTTCTTC. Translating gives CASSLRSNEQFF.

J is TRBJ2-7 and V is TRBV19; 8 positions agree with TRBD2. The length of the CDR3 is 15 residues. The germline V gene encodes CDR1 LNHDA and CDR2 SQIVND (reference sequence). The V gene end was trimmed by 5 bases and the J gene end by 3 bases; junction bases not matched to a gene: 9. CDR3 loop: CASSSGLGNHYEQYF. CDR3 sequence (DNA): TGTGCCAGTAGTTCGGGACTAGGGAATCACTACGAGCAGTACTTC.

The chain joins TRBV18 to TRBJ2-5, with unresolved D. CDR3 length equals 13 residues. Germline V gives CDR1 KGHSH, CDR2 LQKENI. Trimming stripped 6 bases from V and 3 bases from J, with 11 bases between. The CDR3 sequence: CASSPRTKETQYF. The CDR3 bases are TGTGCCAGCTCGCCCCGAACCAAAGAGACCCAGTACTTC. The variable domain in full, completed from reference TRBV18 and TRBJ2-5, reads NAGVMQNPRHLVRRRGQEARLRCSPMKGHSHVYWYRQLPEEGLKFMVYLQKENIIDESGMPKERFSAEFPKEGPSILRIQQVVRGDSAAYFCASSPRTKETQYFGPGTRLLVL.

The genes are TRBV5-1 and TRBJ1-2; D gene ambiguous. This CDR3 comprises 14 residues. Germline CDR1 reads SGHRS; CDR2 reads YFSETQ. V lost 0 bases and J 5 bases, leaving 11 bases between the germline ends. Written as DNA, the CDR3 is TGCGCCAGCAGCTTGGCCGATCGCCTTTATGGCTACACCTTC. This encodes CASSLADRLYGYTF. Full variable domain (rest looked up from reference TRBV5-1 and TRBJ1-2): KAGVTQTPRYLIKTRGQQVTLSCSPISGHRSVSWYQQTPGQGLQFLFEYFSETQRNKGNFPGRFSGRQFSNSRSEMNVSTLELGDSALYLCASSLADRLYGYTFGSGTRLTVV.

The CDR3 loop reads CASSSRGGRADTQYF. DNA for the CDR3: TGCGCCAGCAGCTCCAGGGGGGGACGGGCAGATACGCAGTATTTT. The V gene is TRBV5-1, the J gene TRBJ2-3, with D possibly being TRBD1 or TRBD2 (7 bases each). There are 15 residues in the CDR3. V dropped 3 bases and J dropped 4 bases, with 15 bases sitting between them. Germline V lookup: CDR1 SGHRS, CDR2 YFSETQ.

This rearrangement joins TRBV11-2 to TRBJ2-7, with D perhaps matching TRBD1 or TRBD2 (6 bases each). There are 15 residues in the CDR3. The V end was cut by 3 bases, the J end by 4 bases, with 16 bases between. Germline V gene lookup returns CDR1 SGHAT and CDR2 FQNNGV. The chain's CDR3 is CASSLKGGTGYEQYF. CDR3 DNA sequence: TGTGCCAGCAGCTTGAAGGGGGGAACAGGGTACGAGCAGTACTTC.

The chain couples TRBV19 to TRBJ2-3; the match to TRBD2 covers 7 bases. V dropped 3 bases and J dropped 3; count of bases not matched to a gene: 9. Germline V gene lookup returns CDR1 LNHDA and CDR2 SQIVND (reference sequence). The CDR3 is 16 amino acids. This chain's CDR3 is CASSMQGLAVTDTQYF. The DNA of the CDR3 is TGTGCCAGTAGTATGCAAGGGCTAGCGGTGACAGATACGCAGTATTTT.

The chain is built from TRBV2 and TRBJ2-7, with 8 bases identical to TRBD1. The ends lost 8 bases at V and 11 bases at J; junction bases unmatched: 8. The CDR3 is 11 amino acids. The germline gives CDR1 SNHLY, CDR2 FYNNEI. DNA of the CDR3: TGTGCCAGCTTCAGGACAGGGTCGAAGTACTTC. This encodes CASFRTGSKYF.

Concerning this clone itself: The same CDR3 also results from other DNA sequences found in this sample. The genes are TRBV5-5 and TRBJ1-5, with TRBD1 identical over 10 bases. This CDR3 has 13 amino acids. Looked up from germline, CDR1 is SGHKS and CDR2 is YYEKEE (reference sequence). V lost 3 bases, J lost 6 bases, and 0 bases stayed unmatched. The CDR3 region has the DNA TGTGCCAGCAGCTGGGACAGGGGTCAGCCCCAGCATTTT. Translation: CASSWDRGQPQHF. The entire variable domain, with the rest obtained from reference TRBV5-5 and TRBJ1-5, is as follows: DAGVTQSPTHLIKTRGQQVTLRCSPISGHKSVSWYQQVLGQGPQFIFQYYEKEERGRGNFPDRFSARQFPNYSSELNVNALLLGDSALYLCASSWDRGQPQHFGDGTRLSIL.

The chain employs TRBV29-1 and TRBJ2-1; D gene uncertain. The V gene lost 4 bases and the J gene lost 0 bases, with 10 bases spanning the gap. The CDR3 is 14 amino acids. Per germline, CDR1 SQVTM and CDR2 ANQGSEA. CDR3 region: CSVGTAISYNEQFF. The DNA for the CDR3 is TGCAGCGTTGGTACGGCGATCTCCTACAATGAGCAGTTCTTC.

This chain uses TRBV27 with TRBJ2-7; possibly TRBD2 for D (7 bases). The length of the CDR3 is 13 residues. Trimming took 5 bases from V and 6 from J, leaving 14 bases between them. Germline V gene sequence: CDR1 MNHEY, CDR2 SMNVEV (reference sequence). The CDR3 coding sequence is TGTGCCAGCAGTCCCACAGGGAGGGTCGAGCAGTACTTC. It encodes CASSPTGRVEQYF.